This T cell receptor beta chain was captured in a study of shared clonotypes between healthy human individuals. Notes on the study in general: Clonotypes shared by all four donors outscored non-shared clonotypes in generation probability.

Data came from immunoSEQ multiplex PCR; TCRdb stores just in-frame clones and leaves some out. The sample carries some 2,000,000 clones, 85% to 95% recorded once. For this clone: Antigen unknown.

V lost 6 bases to trimming and J lost 4 bases; unmatched junction nucleotides: 7. The CDR3 length is 15 residues. Germline CDR1 MDHEN, CDR2 SYDVKM. This chain uses TRBV28 with TRBJ2-5, with TRBD2 identical over 11 bases. The sample consisted of naive CD4+ T cells sorted from blood. Subset of the sample: CD45RA+ positively selected. This TCR was recovered from a man aged 18-30 years in good health. The CDR3 loop is CASRPIAGGRETQYF. In nucleotides, the CDR3 is TGTGCCAGCAGGCCAATAGCGGGGGGGCGAGAGACCCAGTACTTC.